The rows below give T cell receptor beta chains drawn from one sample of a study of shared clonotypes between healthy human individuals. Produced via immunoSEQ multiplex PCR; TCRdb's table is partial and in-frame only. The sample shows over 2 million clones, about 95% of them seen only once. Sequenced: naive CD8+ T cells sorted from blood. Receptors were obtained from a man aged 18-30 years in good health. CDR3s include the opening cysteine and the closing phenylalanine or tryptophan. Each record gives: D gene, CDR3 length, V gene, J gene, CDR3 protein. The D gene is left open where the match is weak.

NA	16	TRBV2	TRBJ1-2	CASSGVPEGGRYGYTF
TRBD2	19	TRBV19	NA	CASSIASGTSGGQGYEQYF
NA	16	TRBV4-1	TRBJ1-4	CASSQEGETTNEKLFF
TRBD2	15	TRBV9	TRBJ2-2	CASSDSGVNTGELFF
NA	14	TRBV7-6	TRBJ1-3	CASLVRVSGNTIYF
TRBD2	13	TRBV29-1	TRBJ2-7	CSGSGGLNYEQYF
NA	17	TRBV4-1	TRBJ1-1	CASSPGQGLLMNTEAFF
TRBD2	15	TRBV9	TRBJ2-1	CASSPSGAYYNEQFF
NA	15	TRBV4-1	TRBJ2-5	CASSRFDSPQETQYF
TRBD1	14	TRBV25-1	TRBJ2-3	CASSSGTGPDTQYF
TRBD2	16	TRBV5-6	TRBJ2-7	CASSWGGLANSYEQYF
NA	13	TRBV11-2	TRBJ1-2	CASSFEGGYGYTF
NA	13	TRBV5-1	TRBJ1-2	CASSWAGRDGYTF
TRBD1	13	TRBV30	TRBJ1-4	CAWDRDNNEKLFF
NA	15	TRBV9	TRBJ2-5	CASSALPGGQETQYF
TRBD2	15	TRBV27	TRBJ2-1	CASSSPGLAGDEQFF
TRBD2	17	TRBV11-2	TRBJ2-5	CASSLAGGGGDQETQYF
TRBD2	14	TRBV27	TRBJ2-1	CASSSGTSGNEQFF
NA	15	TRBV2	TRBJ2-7	CASSGGVPSSYEQYF
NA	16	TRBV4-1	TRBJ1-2	CASSLPEIEIFDGYTF
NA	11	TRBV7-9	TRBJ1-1	CASSLGTEAFF
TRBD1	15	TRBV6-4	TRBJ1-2	CASSALPTGDDGYTF
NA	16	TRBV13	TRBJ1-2	CASSLAIQGHLDGYTF
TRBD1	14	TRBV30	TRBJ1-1	CAWSVGQGALEAFF
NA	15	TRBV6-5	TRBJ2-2	CASSYSRGNTGELFF
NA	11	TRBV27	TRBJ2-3	CASSLGDTQYF
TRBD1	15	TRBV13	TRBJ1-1	CASSSRGQGWFEAFF
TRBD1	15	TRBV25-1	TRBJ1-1	CASSETGGLDTEAFF
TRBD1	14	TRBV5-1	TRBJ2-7	CASSWAGTDYEQYF
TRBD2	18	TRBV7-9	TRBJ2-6	CASSLVAAGGSGANVLTF
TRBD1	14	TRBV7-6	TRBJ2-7	CASSLGGGLYEQYF
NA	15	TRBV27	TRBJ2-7	CASSSGDSVTYEQYF
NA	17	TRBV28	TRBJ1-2	CASSVLAREGINYGYTF
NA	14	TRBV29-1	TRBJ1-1	CSVLLGGPNTEAFF
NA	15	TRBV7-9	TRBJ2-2	CASSSNAQGTGELFF
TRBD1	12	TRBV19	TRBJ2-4	CAVGQPGNIQYF
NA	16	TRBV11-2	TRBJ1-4	CASSSGTGAQVEKLFF
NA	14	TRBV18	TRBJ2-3	CASSPAELPDTQYF
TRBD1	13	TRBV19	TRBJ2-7	CASKGQGTHEQYF
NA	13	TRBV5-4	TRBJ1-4	CASSLQGGLELFF
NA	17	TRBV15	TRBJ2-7	CATSSTGDSHRPYEQYF
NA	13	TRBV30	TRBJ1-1	CAWSVVTGLEAFF
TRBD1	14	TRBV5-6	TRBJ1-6	CASATGTGSSPLHF
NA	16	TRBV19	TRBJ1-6	CASSIDSGASDSPLHF
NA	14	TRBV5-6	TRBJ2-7	CASSLSGVQYEQYF
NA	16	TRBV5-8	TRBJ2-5	CASSWGETPGQETQYF
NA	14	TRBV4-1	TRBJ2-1	CASSQERGLNEQFF
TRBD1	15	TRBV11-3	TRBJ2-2	CASSHDRANTGELFF
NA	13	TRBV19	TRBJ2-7	CASSLTASYEQYF
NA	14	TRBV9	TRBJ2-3	CASSAGTFRNTQYF